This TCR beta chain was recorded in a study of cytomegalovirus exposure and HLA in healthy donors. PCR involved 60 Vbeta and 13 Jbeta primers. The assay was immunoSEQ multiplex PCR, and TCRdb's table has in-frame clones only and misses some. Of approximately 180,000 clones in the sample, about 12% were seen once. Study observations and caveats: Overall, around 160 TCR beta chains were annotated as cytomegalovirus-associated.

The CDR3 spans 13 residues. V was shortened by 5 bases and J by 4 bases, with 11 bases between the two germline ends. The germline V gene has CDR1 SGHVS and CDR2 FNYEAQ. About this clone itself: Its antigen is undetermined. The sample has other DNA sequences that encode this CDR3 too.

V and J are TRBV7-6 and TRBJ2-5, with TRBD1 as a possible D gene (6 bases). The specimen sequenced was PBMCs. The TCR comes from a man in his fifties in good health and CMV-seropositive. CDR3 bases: TGTGCCAGCAGCAGTGGACAGATAGAGACCCAGTACTTC. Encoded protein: CASSSGQIETQYF. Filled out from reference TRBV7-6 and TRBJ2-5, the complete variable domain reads GAGVSQSPRYKVTKRGQDVALRCDPISGHVSLYWYRQALGQGPEFLTYFNYEAQQDKSGLPNDRFSAERPEGSISTLTIQRTEQRDSAMYRCASSSGQIETQYFGPGTRLLVL.